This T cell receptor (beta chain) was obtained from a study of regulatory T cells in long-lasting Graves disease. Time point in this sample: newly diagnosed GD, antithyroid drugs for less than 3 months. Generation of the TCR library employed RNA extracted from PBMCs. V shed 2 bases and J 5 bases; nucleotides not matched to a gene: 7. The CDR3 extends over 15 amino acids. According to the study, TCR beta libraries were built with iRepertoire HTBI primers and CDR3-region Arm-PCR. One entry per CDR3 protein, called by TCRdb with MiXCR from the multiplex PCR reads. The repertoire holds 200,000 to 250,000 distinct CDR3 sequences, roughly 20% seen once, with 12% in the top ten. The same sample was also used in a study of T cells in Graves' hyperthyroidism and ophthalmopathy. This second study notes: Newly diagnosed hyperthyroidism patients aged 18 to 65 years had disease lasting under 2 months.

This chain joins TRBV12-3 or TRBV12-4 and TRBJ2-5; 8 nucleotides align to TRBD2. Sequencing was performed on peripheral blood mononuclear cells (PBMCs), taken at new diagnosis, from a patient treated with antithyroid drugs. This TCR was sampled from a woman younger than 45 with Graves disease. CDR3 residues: CASSLRAGGSETQYF. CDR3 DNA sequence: TGTGCCAGCAGTTTAAGGGCGGGAGGCTCGGAGACCCAGTACTTC.